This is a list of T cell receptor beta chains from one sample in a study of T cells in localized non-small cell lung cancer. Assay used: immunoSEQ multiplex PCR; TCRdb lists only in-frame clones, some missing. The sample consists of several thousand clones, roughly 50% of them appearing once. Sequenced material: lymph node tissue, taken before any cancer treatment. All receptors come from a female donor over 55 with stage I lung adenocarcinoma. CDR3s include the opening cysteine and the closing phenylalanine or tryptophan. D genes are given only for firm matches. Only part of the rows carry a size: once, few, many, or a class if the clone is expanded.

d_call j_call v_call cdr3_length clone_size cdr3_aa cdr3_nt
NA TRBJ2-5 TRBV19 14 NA CASSVGLRGETQYF TGTGCCAGTAGTGTAGGACTCAGGGGAGAGACCCAGTACTTC
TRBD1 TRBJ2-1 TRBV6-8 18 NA CASTPFPTDGTDYNEQFF TGTGCCAGCACGCCCTTTCCCACAGATGGGACAGACTACAATGAGCAGTTCTTC
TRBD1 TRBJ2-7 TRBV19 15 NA CASSLAGTVEHEQYF TGTGCCAGTAGTCTAGCCGGGACAGTCGAACACGAGCAGTACTTC
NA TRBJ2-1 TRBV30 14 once CAWSESLARNEQFF TGTGCCTGGAGCGAGAGTCTAGCAAGGAATGAGCAGTTCTTC
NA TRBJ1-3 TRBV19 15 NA CASSIERVSGNTIYF TGTGCCAGTAGTATAGAGCGGGTCTCTGGAAACACCATATATTTT
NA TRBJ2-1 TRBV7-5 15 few CASSDSGRAYNEQFF TGTGCCAGCAGCGATAGCGGGAGGGCCTACAATGAGCAGTTCTTC
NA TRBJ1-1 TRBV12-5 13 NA CASGLWGHTEAFF TGTGCTAGTGGTTTGTGGGGGCACACTGAAGCTTTCTTT
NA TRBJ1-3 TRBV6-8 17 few CASSHYGQTYSGNTIYF TGTGCCAGCAGCCACTACGGACAGACGTACTCTGGAAACACCATATATTTT
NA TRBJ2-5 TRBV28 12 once CASSLGTETQYF TGTGCCAGCAGTTTGGGTACAGAGACCCAGTACTTC
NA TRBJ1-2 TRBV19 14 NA CASSIWGTNYGYTF TGTGCCAGTAGTATCTGGGGGACTAACTATGGCTACACCTTC
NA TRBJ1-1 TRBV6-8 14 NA CASSYSPRGSEVFF TGTGCCAGCAGTTACTCGCCCAGGGGCTCTGAAGTTTTCTTT
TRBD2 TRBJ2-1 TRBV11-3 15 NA CASRGVTSGYNEQFF TGTGCCAGCAGGGGGGTGACTAGCGGATACAATGAGCAGTTCTTC
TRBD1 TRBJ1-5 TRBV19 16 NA CASSIGGQGAGQSQHF TGTGCCAGTAGTATAGGGGGACAGGGGGCAGGACAGTCCCAGCATTTT
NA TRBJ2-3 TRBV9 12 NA CASSSSTDTQYF TGTGCCAGCAGTTCTAGCACAGATACGCAGTATTTT
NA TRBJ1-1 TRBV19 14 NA CASRRAYENTEAFF TGTGCCAGTAGGAGGGCCTATGAGAACACTGAAGCTTTCTTT
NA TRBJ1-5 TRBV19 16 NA CASSSTGQGHDQPQHF TGTGCCAGTAGTTCGACAGGACAAGGGCATGATCAGCCCCAGCATTTT
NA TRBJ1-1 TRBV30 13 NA CAWPGGVGTEAFF TGTGCCTGGCCTGGGGGCGTGGGCACTGAAGCTTTCTTT
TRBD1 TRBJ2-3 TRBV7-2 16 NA CASSSRTGGTTDTQYF TGTGCCAGCAGCTCCCGGACAGGGGGAACCACAGATACGCAGTATTTT
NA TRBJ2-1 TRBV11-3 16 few CASSLYIAMGYNEQFF TGTGCCAGCAGCTTGTATATCGCCATGGGGTACAATGAGCAGTTCTTC
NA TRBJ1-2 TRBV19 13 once CASSIARDYGYTF TGTGCCAGTAGTATTGCCAGGGACTATGGCTACACCTTC
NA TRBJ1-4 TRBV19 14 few CASSITGSGKKLFF TGTGCCAGTAGTATCACAGGGAGTGGGAAAAAACTGTTTTTT
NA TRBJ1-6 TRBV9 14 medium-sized CASSVWGQNSPLHF TGTGCCAGCAGCGTATGGGGGCAGAATTCACCCCTCCACTTT